This is a list of T cell receptor beta chains from one sample in a study of blood T cells in healthy people across ages. One entry per CDR3 protein results from TCRdb running MiXCR on the 5' RACE reads. Of around 1,900,000 distinct CDR3 sequences listed, about 39% are singletons. Sequencing was carried out using blood. The receptors stem from a human donor in good health. Each CDR3 is given with its conserved first and last residue. The D gene is left open where the match is weak. Size values are once, few and many counts, or a class for expanded clones, and some rows have none.

j_gene	abundance	d_gene	v_gene	CDR3nt	CDR3aa
TRBJ2-1	-	-	TRBV12-3/TRBV12-4	TGTGCCAGCAGTTTAGGGGGGGGCCCCGGTGAGCAGTTCTTC	CASSLGGGPGEQFF
TRBJ1-6	-	-	TRBV20-1	TGCAGTGCTACCCTCCAGGGGTATAATTCACCCCTCCACTTT	CSATLQGYNSPLHF
TRBJ2-5	few	-	TRBV10-3	TGTGCCATCAGTGAGCCCCGTGAGGGGATTGCAGAGACCCAGTACTTC	CAISEPREGIAETQYF
TRBJ1-2	-	TRBD1	TRBV2	TGTGCCAGCAGGTGGGGGACAGGGGCGCTAACTAACTATGGCTACACCTTC	CASRWGTGALTNYGYTF
TRBJ1-1	few	-	TRBV29-1	TGCAGCGTTCGGCGGGGGCAAGACACTGAAGCTTTCTTT	CSVRRGQDTEAFF
TRBJ2-5	few	-	TRBV4-2	TGTGCCAGCAGCTTCCTTCCCTCCGGGGGAAACGAAGAGACCCAGTACTTC	CASSFLPSGGNEETQYF
TRBJ2-7	few	-	TRBV25-1	TGTGCCAGCAGTGAATGGGGAATTGGTTACGAGCAGTACTTC	CASSEWGIGYEQYF
TRBJ1-6	few	-	TRBV20-1	TGCAGTGCTAGACGCCCGGATAATTCACCCCTCCACTTT	CSARRPDNSPLHF
TRBJ1-6	few	-	TRBV12-3/TRBV12-4	TGTGCCAGCAGTTTATCAGGGTTTGATAATTCACCCCTCCACTTT	CASSLSGFDNSPLHF
TRBJ2-3	-	TRBD2	TRBV4-1	TGCGCCAGCAGCCAAGAAACGGGGGGTACTACAGATACGCAGTATTTT	CASSQETGGTTDTQYF
TRBJ1-2	-	-	TRBV6-6	TGTGCCAGCAGTTACAGGAGCTTTGGCTACACCTTC	CASSYRSFGYTF
TRBJ1-2	few	TRBD1	TRBV7-3	TGTGCCAGCAGCTCACAACAGGGGAGCCTAGGTGGCTACACCTTC	CASSSQQGSLGGYTF
TRBJ2-1	-	TRBD1	TRBV12-5	TGTGCTAGTGGTTCGACCTGGGACAGGAGCTCCTACAATGAGCAGTTCTTC	CASGSTWDRSSYNEQFF
TRBJ2-7	few	-	TRBV20-1	TGCAGTGCTAGAGATCCAAGTTATTCCTACGAGCAGTACTTC	CSARDPSYSYEQYF
TRBJ1-5	-	TRBD1	TRBV12-3/TRBV12-4	TGTGCCAGCACCTCTACAGGGGACGGCAATCAGCCCCAGCATTTT	CASTSTGDGNQPQHF
TRBJ2-2	-	TRBD2	TRBV20-1	TGCAGTGCTAGAGTCCCTAGCGGGGAGGCCGGGGAGCTGTTTTTT	CSARVPSGEAGELFF
TRBJ2-1	-	TRBD2	TRBV7-9	TGTGCCAGCAGCTCCGCCTTAGCGGGGGGGCTCAAAATTTCCTACAATGAGCAGTTCTTC	CASSSALAGGLKISYNEQFF
TRBJ2-3	-	-	TRBV20-1	TGCAGTGCTTGTTGGCGGTCCACAGATACGCAGTATTTT	CSACWRSTDTQYF
TRBJ1-5	-	-	TRBV12-3/TRBV12-4	TGTGCCAGCAGGCTCTCGACGGGGGATCAGCCCCAGCATTTT	CASRLSTGDQPQHF
TRBJ2-1	-	TRBD2	TRBV11-2	TGTGCCAGCAGCTCCTATCTACTAGCGGGGGGATACAATGAGCAGTTCTTC	CASSSYLLAGGYNEQFF
TRBJ2-5	few	TRBD2	TRBV7-9	TGTGCCAGCAGCCCCCCACTAGCGGGTCCACAAGAGACCCAGTACTTC	CASSPPLAGPQETQYF
TRBJ1-2	few	-	TRBV18	TGTGCCAGCTCACTATGGACCGCCTTCGGCTATGGCTACACCTTC	CASSLWTAFGYGYTF
TRBJ2-3	-	-	TRBV24-1	TGTGCCACCAGTGACGGGGCAGGGATAAGAGTCGGGGATACGCAGTATTTT	CATSDGAGIRVGDTQYF
TRBJ2-7	few	TRBD2	TRBV19	TGTGCCAGTAGTACACTAGCGGGGAGCTCCTACGAGCAGTACTTC	CASSTLAGSSYEQYF
TRBJ1-2	-	TRBD1	TRBV12-3/TRBV12-4	TGTGCCAGCAGCCGGGACAGCATAAGAGATGGCTACACCTTC	CASSRDSIRDGYTF
TRBJ2-7	-	-	TRBV5-1	TGCGCCAGCAGCGAGGGACCGGCAGCAGGAGAGGCCCAGTACTTC	CASSEGPAAGEAQYF
TRBJ2-1	few	TRBD2	TRBV4-1	TGCGCCAGCAGCCCGACCCCTGTGACTAGCGGGGGACCCGGGGATGAGCAGTTCTTC	CASSPTPVTSGGPGDEQFF
TRBJ1-2	-	-	TRBV9	TGTGCCAGCAGCCTAAGTTGGTCAGGGCGAGGCTACACCTTC	CASSLSWSGRGYTF
TRBJ2-5	-	-	TRBV6-5	TGTGCCAGCAGTTACTCGAGACCCCTCGGGGACCAAGAGACCCAGTACTTC	CASSYSRPLGDQETQYF
TRBJ2-7	-	TRBD1	TRBV6-6	TGTGCCAGCAGGAAACAGGGGACCGAAAGCTACGAGCAGTACTTC	CASRKQGTESYEQYF
TRBJ2-6	-	-	TRBV9	TGTGCCAGCAGCACACGCCCGGGGGCGACTTCTGGGGCCAACGTCCTGACTTTC	CASSTRPGATSGANVLTF
TRBJ2-3	-	TRBD2	TRBV28	TGTGCCAGCAGTACCGAGGACAGGAGAGAAATTACTAGCGGGGGGGTCGATACAGATACGCAGTATTTT	CASSTEDRREITSGGVDTDTQYF
TRBJ1-5	-	-	TRBV7-9	TGTGCCAGCAGTGCGAGCAGGGGTAGTCAGCCCCAGCATTTT	CASSASRGSQPQHF
TRBJ1-2	few	TRBD1	TRBV29-1	TGCAGCGTTAGGGACAGCGACTATGGCTACACCTTC	CSVRDSDYGYTF
TRBJ1-5	few	-	TRBV3-1	TGTGCCAGCAGCCCGGGACCATATAGCAATCAGCCCCAGCATTTT	CASSPGPYSNQPQHF
TRBJ1-5	few	TRBD1	TRBV4-3	TGCGCCAGCAGCCAAGCTCTGGACAGGGATCAGCCCCAGCATTTT	CASSQALDRDQPQHF
TRBJ1-2	-	TRBD1	TRBV2	TGTGCCAGCAGTGAATCCCCGACAGGGAGATGGGGAGGCTACACCTTC	CASSESPTGRWGGYTF
TRBJ1-2	-	TRBD1	TRBV5-6	TGTGCCAGCAGCCCCAAGGGGGCTGGCTACACCTTC	CASSPKGAGYTF
TRBJ1-5	-	-	TRBV12-3/TRBV12-4	TGTGCCAGCAGTAAGACAAGGAGCAATCAGCCCCAGCATTTT	CASSKTRSNQPQHF
TRBJ2-7	-	-	TRBV7-9	TGTGCCACCGAGTCGGGACCAGGGACCTACGAGCAGTACTTC	CATESGPGTYEQYF